This TCR beta chain comes out of a study of shared clonotypes between healthy human individuals. Study outcomes and limitations: When compared with the clonotypes that were shared by all four sorted-subset donors, the non-shared clonotypes turned out to have lower generation probabilities. Among the subsets, naive ones generally showed larger estimated richness than memory ones.

The trim removed 7 bases at V and 4 bases at J, leaving 6 bases unmatched. This CDR3 has 14 amino acids. The germline CDR1 and CDR2 sequences are SQVTM and ANQGSEA. Generated by immunoSEQ multiplex PCR, the TCRdb table keeps only in-frame clones and is missing some. This table has 2,500,000 or so clones, about 92% appearing once. On this clone: As yet, its antigen is unknown.

The chain is built from TRBV29-1 and TRBJ2-2; 10 positions match TRBD1. This TCR was recovered from a man in his late teens or twenties in good health. Material for sequencing was naive CD4+ T cells sorted from blood. The subset here: CD45RA+ positively selected. The CDR3 DNA sequence: TGCAGCGCTTCGACAGGGGGCCGCACCGGGGAGCTGTTTTTT. Translated, it gives CSASTGGRTGELFF.